This T cell receptor beta chain comes out of a study of a mutant IDH1 vaccine in newly diagnosed glioma. Study results and limitations: Pseudoprogression appeared independent of alterations in top peripheral clonotypes.

Losses at the gene ends were 7 bases for V and 5 bases for J; bases not matched to a gene: 15. The V gene's germline CDR1 is GTSNPN and CDR2 SVGIG (reference sequence). The CDR3 spans 15 residues. Method: immunoSEQ multiplex PCR; TCRdb's copy keeps in-frame clones and lacks some. The data contain 70,000 to 95,000 clones, about four fifths of them singletons. Worth noting for this clone: What it binds is unknown.

Regarding time point: baseline, week 1 (first vaccination visit). Treatment defined: pre-vaccination baseline after standard-of-care therapy. This chain links TRBV30 with TRBJ1-2; 8 positions match TRBD1. The material sequenced was PBMCs, taken from a glioma patient treated with radiotherapy, temozolomide or both. The source is a man aged 35-49 years with glioma. Some clones in this sample may be carry-over from other donors' samples. The CDR3 sequence: CALTRTGSELYGYTF. Here the CDR3 DNA reads TGTGCCTTGACCAGGACAGGGTCCGAACTTTATGGCTACACCTTC.